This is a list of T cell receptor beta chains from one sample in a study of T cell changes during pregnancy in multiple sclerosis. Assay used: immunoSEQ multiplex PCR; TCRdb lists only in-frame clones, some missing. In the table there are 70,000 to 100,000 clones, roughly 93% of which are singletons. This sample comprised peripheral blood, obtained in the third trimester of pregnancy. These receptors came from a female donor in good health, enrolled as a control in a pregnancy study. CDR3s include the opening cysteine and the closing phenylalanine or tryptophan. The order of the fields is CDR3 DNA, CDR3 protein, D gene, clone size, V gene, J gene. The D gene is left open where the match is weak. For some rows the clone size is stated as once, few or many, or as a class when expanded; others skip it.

cdr3_nt: TGTGCCAGCAGGCTAGCCGGGAGGACGTACGAGCAGTACTTC
cdr3_aa: CASRLAGRTYEQYF
d_call: TRBD2
clone_size: .
v_call: TRBV2
j_call: TRBJ2-7

cdr3_nt: TGTGCCTGGAGTGCCCTAAGATCCTTCACGGGACTTTCCTACAATGAGCAGTTCTTC
cdr3_aa: CAWSALRSFTGLSYNEQFF
d_call: .
clone_size: .
v_call: TRBV30
j_call: TRBJ2-1

cdr3_nt: TGTGCCAGCAGCTTCCCCCTAGCGGGAGCCGTCACAGATACGCAGTATTTT
cdr3_aa: CASSFPLAGAVTDTQYF
d_call: TRBD2
clone_size: .
v_call: TRBV11-2
j_call: TRBJ2-3

cdr3_nt: TGCGCCAGCAGCCTAACTAGCGGGAGCGGCAATGAGCAGTTCTTC
cdr3_aa: CASSLTSGSGNEQFF
d_call: TRBD2
clone_size: .
v_call: TRBV5-1
j_call: TRBJ2-1

cdr3_nt: TGTGCCAGCAGTTACCGGACTAGCGGGAAAGGGAGAGATACGCAGTATTTT
cdr3_aa: CASSYRTSGKGRDTQYF
d_call: TRBD2
clone_size: .
v_call: TRBV27
j_call: TRBJ2-3

cdr3_nt: TGTGCCAGCAGCGTTCGGGACAATCCCTACAATGAGCAGTTCTTC
cdr3_aa: CASSVRDNPYNEQFF
d_call: .
clone_size: .
v_call: TRBV9
j_call: TRBJ2-1

cdr3_nt: TGTGCCAGCAGCGTCGACAGCCAAGAGACCCAGTACTTC
cdr3_aa: CASSVDSQETQYF
d_call: .
clone_size: .
v_call: TRBV2
j_call: TRBJ2-5

cdr3_nt: TGTGCCACCAGCAGAGAGGGGAGGGGTAGCAATCAGCCCCAGCATTTT
cdr3_aa: CATSREGRGSNQPQHF
d_call: .
clone_size: .
v_call: TRBV15
j_call: TRBJ1-5

cdr3_nt: TGTGCCATCAGTGACAGGGGCCAGCTCAATCAGCCCCAGCATTTT
cdr3_aa: CAISDRGQLNQPQHF
d_call: .
clone_size: .
v_call: TRBV10-3
j_call: TRBJ1-5

cdr3_nt: TGTGCCAGCAGCTTGAGCAGGGTGGCGTACGAGCAGTACTTC
cdr3_aa: CASSLSRVAYEQYF
d_call: .
clone_size: .
v_call: TRBV7-2
j_call: TRBJ2-7

cdr3_nt: TGCAGTGCTAGACGGGTCACTGAAGCTTTCTTT
cdr3_aa: CSARRVTEAFF
d_call: .
clone_size: .
v_call: TRBV20-1
j_call: TRBJ1-1

cdr3_nt: TGTGCCAGCAGTCGAGGACTAGCGGGAGTATCCGAAGATACGCAGTATTTT
cdr3_aa: CASSRGLAGVSEDTQYF
d_call: TRBD2
clone_size: .
v_call: TRBV7-9
j_call: TRBJ2-3

cdr3_nt: TGTGCCTGGAGTGTACAGGAGTTCGATGGCTACACCTTC
cdr3_aa: CAWSVQEFDGYTF
d_call: .
clone_size: .
v_call: TRBV30
j_call: TRBJ1-2

cdr3_nt: TGTGCCACCAGCAGAGATTTTCGGGAGTCGGGTGAGCAGTTCTTC
cdr3_aa: CATSRDFRESGEQFF
d_call: .
clone_size: once
v_call: TRBV15
j_call: TRBJ2-1

cdr3_nt: TGTGCCAGCAGTACCGCAGGGGGAACTAATGAAAAACTGTTTTTT
cdr3_aa: CASSTAGGTNEKLFF
d_call: TRBD1
clone_size: .
v_call: TRBV6-1
j_call: TRBJ1-4

cdr3_nt: TGTGCCAGTAGCGATCCGGGACAGGGCGCTGGAAACACCATATATTTT
cdr3_aa: CASSDPGQGAGNTIYF
d_call: TRBD1
clone_size: .
v_call: TRBV19
j_call: TRBJ1-3

cdr3_nt: TGTGCCAGCAGCCTAGGGGCAGAGTACGAGCAGTACTTC
cdr3_aa: CASSLGAEYEQYF
d_call: .
clone_size: .
v_call: TRBV28
j_call: TRBJ2-7

cdr3_nt: TGTGCCAGTAGTATTAGGAGGACAGGGAAGGGGCAAGAGGCCCAGTACTTC
cdr3_aa: CASSIRRTGKGQEAQYF
d_call: TRBD1
clone_size: .
v_call: TRBV19
j_call: TRBJ2-5

cdr3_nt: TGTGCCAGCACCGGGACATCGGTTCGAGAGACCCAATACTTC
cdr3_aa: CASTGTSVRETQYF
d_call: .
clone_size: .
v_call: TRBV2
j_call: TRBJ2-5

cdr3_nt: TGTGCCAGTAGTAGGACTAGCGATTCCTACGAGCAGTACTTC
cdr3_aa: CASSRTSDSYEQYF
d_call: TRBD2
clone_size: .
v_call: TRBV19
j_call: TRBJ2-7

cdr3_nt: TGTGCCAGCAGCTTGGGGGACAGGGTGTACGAGCAGTACTTC
cdr3_aa: CASSLGDRVYEQYF
d_call: TRBD1
clone_size: .
v_call: TRBV5-4
j_call: TRBJ2-7

cdr3_nt: TGTGCCAGCAGCCGCGCAGGGGCAGAACAAGAGACCCAGTACTTC
cdr3_aa: CASSRAGAEQETQYF
d_call: .
clone_size: .
v_call: TRBV5-4
j_call: TRBJ2-5

cdr3_nt: TGTGCCAGTAGTATAGACCCGGGGACAGGGAAGAATGGAAAACTGTTTTTT
cdr3_aa: CASSIDPGTGKNGKLFF
d_call: TRBD1
clone_size: .
v_call: TRBV19
j_call: TRBJ1-4

cdr3_nt: TGTGCCAGCAGTGACGGGGGGGCGGCCGGGGAGCTGTTTTTT
cdr3_aa: CASSDGGAAGELFF
d_call: TRBD2
clone_size: .
v_call: TRBV2
j_call: TRBJ2-2

cdr3_nt: TGTGCCAGCAGTAGCCGGGACAGGGGTACAAAGACCCAGTACTTC
cdr3_aa: CASSSRDRGTKTQYF
d_call: TRBD1
clone_size: .
v_call: TRBV28
j_call: TRBJ2-5

cdr3_nt: TGTGCCAGCAGCCAATTGGGACAGGGGGCCAACGAGCAGTACTTC
cdr3_aa: CASSQLGQGANEQYF
d_call: TRBD1
clone_size: .
v_call: TRBV16
j_call: TRBJ2-7

cdr3_nt: TGCGCCAGCAGAGCACTAGCGGGAATGGAGACCCAGTACTTC
cdr3_aa: CASRALAGMETQYF
d_call: TRBD2
clone_size: .
v_call: TRBV5-1
j_call: TRBJ2-5

cdr3_nt: TGTGCCAGCAGTCTGGGACAGACCGCCCAAGAGACCCAGTACTTC
cdr3_aa: CASSLGQTAQETQYF
d_call: TRBD1
clone_size: .
v_call: TRBV27
j_call: TRBJ2-5

cdr3_nt: TGTGCCAGCAGCGCCACTAGCGAGGGGACCCAGTACTTC
cdr3_aa: CASSATSEGTQYF
d_call: TRBD2
clone_size: .
v_call: TRBV7-2
j_call: TRBJ2-5

cdr3_nt: TGTGCCAGCAGCAGGGGTCGTCTACTCTCCTACGAGCAGTACTTC
cdr3_aa: CASSRGRLLSYEQYF
d_call: .
clone_size: few
v_call: TRBV2
j_call: TRBJ2-7

cdr3_nt: TGTGCCAGCAGACCCGAGCGGGACGCCTCCTACGAGCAGTACTTC
cdr3_aa: CASRPERDASYEQYF
d_call: TRBD2
clone_size: .
v_call: TRBV5-4
j_call: TRBJ2-7

cdr3_nt: TGTGCCAGCTCACCCCGGACAGGGGGCGCCGAGCAGTACTTC
cdr3_aa: CASSPRTGGAEQYF
d_call: TRBD1
clone_size: .
v_call: TRBV18
j_call: TRBJ2-7

cdr3_nt: TGTGCCACCTATCGACAGGGGGCCTACGAGCAGTACTTC
cdr3_aa: CATYRQGAYEQYF
d_call: TRBD1
clone_size: .
v_call: TRBV6-5
j_call: TRBJ2-7

cdr3_nt: TGTGCCAGCAGTGAGGCGGGGGAAGGCAATCAGCCCCAGCATTTT
cdr3_aa: CASSEAGEGNQPQHF
d_call: .
clone_size: once
v_call: TRBV6-1
j_call: TRBJ1-5

cdr3_nt: TGCAGTGCTAGTGAGGCGGGCGAGCAGTACTTC
cdr3_aa: CSASEAGEQYF
d_call: .
clone_size: .
v_call: TRBV20-1
j_call: TRBJ2-7

cdr3_nt: TGCGCCAGCAGCTTGGCCCTGACACTTAACACCGGGGAGCTGTTTTTT
cdr3_aa: CASSLALTLNTGELFF
d_call: .
clone_size: .
v_call: TRBV5-1
j_call: TRBJ2-2

cdr3_nt: TGTGCCAGCAGTTCATACCTCGGACTAGCGGGAGGAGATGAGCAGTTCTTC
cdr3_aa: CASSSYLGLAGGDEQFF
d_call: TRBD2
clone_size: .
v_call: TRBV27
j_call: TRBJ2-1

cdr3_nt: TGTGCCAGCAGTATAGACAGGGGGGGCTACGAGCAGTACTTC
cdr3_aa: CASSIDRGGYEQYF
d_call: TRBD1
clone_size: .
v_call: TRBV6-1
j_call: TRBJ2-7

cdr3_nt: TGTGCCAGCAGCGTTTCCGGTTCTTACAATGAGCAGTTCTTC
cdr3_aa: CASSVSGSYNEQFF
d_call: .
clone_size: .
v_call: TRBV9
j_call: TRBJ2-1

cdr3_nt: TGCGCCAGCAGCGATCAAGGAACGGGAGAGCAGTTCTTC
cdr3_aa: CASSDQGTGEQFF
d_call: .
clone_size: .
v_call: TRBV5-1
j_call: TRBJ2-1

cdr3_nt: TGTGCCAGCAGTATACAGTGGGCCGGAAATCAGCCCCAGCATTTT
cdr3_aa: CASSIQWAGNQPQHF
d_call: .
clone_size: once
v_call: TRBV6-1
j_call: TRBJ1-5

cdr3_nt: TGTGCCAGCAGTGAATTGGGTGGGGCCGATGGCTACACCTTC
cdr3_aa: CASSELGGADGYTF
d_call: .
clone_size: .
v_call: TRBV25-1
j_call: TRBJ1-2

cdr3_nt: TGTGCCAGCAGACAGAGCGGGAGGGCCGTGTATACGCAGTATTTT
cdr3_aa: CASRQSGRAVYTQYF
d_call: TRBD2
clone_size: .
v_call: TRBV7-2
j_call: TRBJ2-3

cdr3_nt: TGTGCCAGCAGTTCCGCCCTTCGAACGGGGGGCTACACCTTC
cdr3_aa: CASSSALRTGGYTF
d_call: .
clone_size: .
v_call: TRBV27
j_call: TRBJ1-2

cdr3_nt: TGTGCCAGCAGCTGGGGAGGCTACCGGGAGAACGGAGGGACCCAGTACTTC
cdr3_aa: CASSWGGYRENGGTQYF
d_call: .
clone_size: .
v_call: TRBV5-6
j_call: TRBJ2-5

cdr3_nt: TGTGCCAGCTTCCGGGACAATCGCGAAAAACTGTTTTTT
cdr3_aa: CASFRDNREKLFF
d_call: .
clone_size: .
v_call: TRBV2
j_call: TRBJ1-4

cdr3_nt: TGTGCCACCAGCAGAGATGCTAGCGGGGCCACCCAGTACTTC
cdr3_aa: CATSRDASGATQYF
d_call: TRBD2
clone_size: .
v_call: TRBV15
j_call: TRBJ2-5

cdr3_nt: TGCAGCGTTGAAGCGGGTCACGGCTACACCTTC
cdr3_aa: CSVEAGHGYTF
d_call: .
clone_size: .
v_call: TRBV29-1
j_call: TRBJ1-2

cdr3_nt: TGCGCCAGCAAGGCTAGCGGGTTGAAGACTAGCACAGATACGCAGTATTTT
cdr3_aa: CASKASGLKTSTDTQYF
d_call: TRBD2
clone_size: .
v_call: TRBV5-1
j_call: TRBJ2-3

cdr3_nt: TGTGCCAGCAGTGAATCCCAGTACCACGAGCAGTACTTC
cdr3_aa: CASSESQYHEQYF
d_call: .
clone_size: .
v_call: TRBV6-1
j_call: TRBJ2-7

cdr3_nt: TGCAGCGTTGGACTAGCGGGAGGTCGAAGAGACAATGAGCAGTTCTTC
cdr3_aa: CSVGLAGGRRDNEQFF
d_call: TRBD2
clone_size: .
v_call: TRBV29-1
j_call: TRBJ2-1